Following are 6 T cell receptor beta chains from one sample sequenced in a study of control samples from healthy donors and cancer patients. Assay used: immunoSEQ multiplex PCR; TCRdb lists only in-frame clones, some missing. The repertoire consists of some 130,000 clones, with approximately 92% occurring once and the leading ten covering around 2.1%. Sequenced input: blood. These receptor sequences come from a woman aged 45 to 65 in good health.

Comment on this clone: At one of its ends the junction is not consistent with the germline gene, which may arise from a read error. The CDR3 nucleotides are TGTGCTAGCAGCGTCGGGGGTGGACGGGCAGATACGCAGTATTTT. This translates into CASSVGGGRADTQYF. This chain uses TRBV7-7 with TRBJ2-3; D perhaps matches TRBD2 (6 bases). There are 15 residues in the CDR3. CDR1 is SSHAT and CDR2 is FNYEAQ in the germline V gene (reference sequence).

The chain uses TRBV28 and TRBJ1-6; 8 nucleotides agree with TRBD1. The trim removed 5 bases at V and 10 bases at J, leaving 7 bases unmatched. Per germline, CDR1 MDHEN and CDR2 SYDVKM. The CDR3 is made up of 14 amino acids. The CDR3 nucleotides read TGTGCCAGCAGTATCGGACAGGGAGGCTCACCCCTCCACTTT. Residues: CASSIGQGGSPLHF.

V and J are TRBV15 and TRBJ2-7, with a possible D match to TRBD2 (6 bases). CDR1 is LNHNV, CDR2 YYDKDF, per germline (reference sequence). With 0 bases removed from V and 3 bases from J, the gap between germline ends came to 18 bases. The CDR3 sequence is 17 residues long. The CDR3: CATSREVAEAIDYEQYF. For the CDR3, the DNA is TGTGCCACCAGCAGAGAAGTAGCGGAAGCTATAGACTACGAGCAGTACTTC.

CDR3 nucleotide sequence: TGTGCCAGCGGACCAAACAGGATGGAAGGAGCTTTCTTT. This encodes CASGPNRMEGAFF. V and J are TRBV2 and TRBJ1-1; D is possibly TRBD1 (5 bases). This CDR3 spans 13 amino acids. Germline V CDR1 and CDR2: SNHLY, FYNNEI. V was shortened by 8 bases and J by 10 bases, with 20 bases between the two germline ends.

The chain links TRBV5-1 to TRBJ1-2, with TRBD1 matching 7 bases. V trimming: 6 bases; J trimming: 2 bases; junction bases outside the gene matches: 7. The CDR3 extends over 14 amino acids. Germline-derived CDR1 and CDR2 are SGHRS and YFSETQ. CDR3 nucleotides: TGCGCCAGCAACATAGGGGACAGAAACTATGGCTACACCTTC. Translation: CASNIGDRNYGYTF.

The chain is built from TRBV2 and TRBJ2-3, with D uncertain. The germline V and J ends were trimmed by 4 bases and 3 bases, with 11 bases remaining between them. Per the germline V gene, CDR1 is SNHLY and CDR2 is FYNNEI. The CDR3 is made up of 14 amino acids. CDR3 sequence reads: CASSVLIKTDTQYF. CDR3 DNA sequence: TGTGCCAGCAGTGTATTGATTAAAACAGATACGCAGTATTTT.